This is a list of T cell receptor beta chains from one sample in a study of control samples from healthy donors and cancer patients. The table came from immunoSEQ multiplex PCR; TCRdb's copy has only in-frame clones and leaves some out. Here the sample spans 200,000 to 250,000 clones, around 94% being singletons. Sequencing input: blood. The source is a man over 45 in good health. The CDR3 runs from the conserved cysteine through the conserved F or W. D genes are given only for firm matches. Expanded clones get a size class; other rows say once, few or many, or leave the size out.

v_call	clone_size	j_call	d_call	cdr3_aa	cdr3_nt
TRBV5-1	NA	TRBJ1-1	NA	CASSFDMNTEAFF	TGCGCCAGCAGCTTCGATATGAACACTGAAGCTTTCTTT
TRBV27	NA	TRBJ1-6	NA	CASSLGTPNSPLHF	TGTGCCAGCAGTTTGGGGACGCCAAATTCACCCCTCCACTTT
TRBV7-9	NA	TRBJ1-1	NA	CASSGRTSNTEAFF	TGTGCCAGCAGCGGTCGGACTTCCAACACTGAAGCTTTCTTT
TRBV5-1	NA	TRBJ1-5	NA	CASSLDSPNQPQHF	TGCGCCAGCTCCTTGGACTCGCCGAATCAGCCCCAGCATTTT
TRBV29-1	NA	TRBJ1-1	NA	CSVLWTAMNTEAFF	TGCAGCGTTTTGTGGACGGCCATGAACACTGAAGCTTTCTTT
TRBV6-1	NA	TRBJ1-2	NA	CASSEAVRSLYTF	TGTGCCAGCAGTGAAGCTGTCAGAAGTTTATACACCTTC
TRBV24-1	NA	TRBJ1-5	TRBD1	CATSDPGGSNQPQHF	TGTGCCACCAGTGATCCAGGGGGGAGCAATCAGCCCCAGCATTTT
TRBV7-9	NA	TRBJ2-1	NA	CASSPRRTGGVYNEQFF	TGTGCCAGCAGCCCCCGGAGGACGGGGGGCGTTTACAATGAGCAGTTCTTC
TRBV18	NA	TRBJ2-5	NA	CASSPPLAALRETQYF	TGTGCCAGCTCACCACCGTTGGCCGCCCTGAGGGAGACCCAGTACTTC
TRBV5-1	NA	TRBJ2-2	TRBD1	CASSFTGTANTGELFF	TGCGCCAGCAGCTTTACTGGGACAGCCAACACCGGGGAGCTGTTTTTT
TRBV5-1	NA	TRBJ1-4	NA	CASSLGSGEKLFF	TGCGCCAGCAGCTTGGGTTCAGGTGAAAAACTGTTTTTT
TRBV5-4	NA	TRBJ1-1	TRBD1	CASSLDQGAGEAFF	TGTGCCAGCAGCTTGGATCAGGGGGCAGGTGAAGCTTTCTTT
TRBV30	NA	TRBJ1-2	NA	CAWTGQDNYGYTF	TGTGCCTGGACTGGCCAGGACAACTATGGCTACACCTTC
TRBV16	NA	TRBJ1-2	NA	CASSQSGRAGYTF	TGTGCCAGCAGCCAATCGGGCAGGGCTGGCTACACCTTC
TRBV19	NA	TRBJ1-1	TRBD1	CASSPWSQGAEAFF	TGTGCCAGTAGTCCGTGGTCCCAGGGGGCTGAAGCTTTCTTT
TRBV27	NA	TRBJ2-3	TRBD2	CASSLSLAGGTDTQYF	TGTGCCAGCAGTTTAAGCCTAGCGGGGGGTACAGATACGCAGTATTTT
TRBV7-8	NA	TRBJ2-1	NA	CASSHTRGSYNEQFF	TGTGCCAGCAGCCACACAAGGGGCTCCTACAATGAGCAGTTCTTC
TRBV9	NA	TRBJ1-2	TRBD1	CASSVEEGAIGYTF	TGTGCCAGCAGCGTAGAGGAGGGGGCGATTGGCTACACCTTC
TRBV4-1	once	TRBJ2-1	TRBD2	CASSQAGTSYNEQFF	TGCGCCAGCAGCCAGGCCGGGACTAGCTACAATGAGCAGTTCTTC
TRBV7-2	NA	TRBJ2-3	NA	CASSADDYTQYF	TGTGCCAGCAGCGCAGACGACTATACGCAGTATTTT
TRBV19	NA	TRBJ2-2	NA	CASSIEGELFF	TGTGCCAGTAGTATTGAAGGGGAGCTGTTTTTT
TRBV5-6	once	TRBJ1-2	NA	CASSLIRDAGLHGYTF	TGTGCCAGCAGCTTGATCCGGGACGCCGGCCTCCATGGCTACACCTTC
TRBV5-4	NA	TRBJ1-5	NA	CASSLGGGQPQHF	TGTGCCAGCAGCTTGGGAGGGGGTCAGCCCCAGCATTTT
TRBV6-5	NA	TRBJ2-1	NA	CASIPSRGPYNEQFF	TGTGCCAGCATCCCTTCCCGGGGGCCTTACAATGAGCAGTTCTTC
TRBV24-1	NA	TRBJ2-3	NA	CATSRGIDTQYF	TGTGCCACCAGCCGAGGGATAGATACGCAGTATTTT
TRBV2	NA	TRBJ2-2	TRBD1	CASKFSGTGGTGELFF	TGTGCCAGCAAGTTCTCCGGGACAGGGGGCACCGGGGAGCTGTTTTTT
TRBV21-1	NA	TRBJ1-5	NA	CASRAGEIMSNQPQHF	TGTGCCTCGAGGGCAGGGGAAATAATGAGCAATCAGCCCCAGCATTTT
TRBV28	few	TRBJ2-1	NA	CASSLMGFSYNEQFF	TGTGCCAGCAGTTTGATGGGCTTCTCCTACAATGAGCAGTTCTTC
TRBV5-5	NA	TRBJ2-5	NA	CASSLNAPETQYF	TGTGCCAGCAGCTTGAACGCCCCGGAGACCCAGTACTTC
TRBV6-5	NA	TRBJ1-6	TRBD1	CASSYSRQGNSPLHF	TGTGCCAGCAGTTACTCGAGACAGGGTAATTCACCCCTCCACTTT
TRBV6-5	NA	TRBJ1-2	NA	CASRTRDNHYGYTF	TGTGCCAGCAGGACCCGGGACAACCACTATGGCTACACCTTC
TRBV25-1	NA	TRBJ2-1	TRBD1	CASSDPGQGDNEQFF	TGTGCCAGCAGTGATCCGGGACAGGGGGACAATGAGCAGTTCTTC
TRBV6-5	few	TRBJ2-7	NA	CASSYSPLRNEQYF	TGTGCCAGCAGTTACTCTCCCCTAAGGAACGAGCAGTACTTC
TRBV9	NA	TRBJ2-5	TRBD2	CASSVDRTSGGGETQYF	TGTGCCAGCAGCGTAGACCGGACTAGCGGGGGAGGAGAGACCCAGTACTTC
TRBV15	NA	TRBJ1-2	NA	CATSRALDYGYTF	TGTGCCACCAGCAGAGCTCTAGACTATGGCTACACCTTC
TRBV6-5	NA	TRBJ1-1	NA	CASSTLAFGEAFF	TGTGCCAGCTCCACCCTGGCTTTTGGTGAAGCTTTCTTT
TRBV19	NA	TRBJ2-1	NA	CASSIFENSYNEQFF	TGTGCCAGTAGTATATTTGAGAACTCCTACAATGAGCAGTTCTTC
TRBV5-4	NA	TRBJ1-4	TRBD1	CASSLTPGQGIELFF	TGTGCCAGCAGCCTGACACCGGGACAGGGGATCGAACTGTTTTTT
TRBV5-1	NA	TRBJ1-5	TRBD1	CASSPDRLSQPQHF	TGCGCCAGCAGCCCGGACAGGTTAAGTCAGCCCCAGCATTTT
TRBV20-1	NA	TRBJ2-7	NA	CSAPRAYEQYF	TGCAGTGCACCGAGGGCTTACGAGCAGTACTTC
TRBV2	NA	TRBJ2-5	NA	CASRTSRGAWETQYF	TGTGCCAGCAGAACGAGCCGGGGAGCCTGGGAGACCCAGTACTTC
TRBV7-9	NA	TRBJ1-2	TRBD1	CASSLRPGGGGYTF	TGTGCCAGCAGCTTAAGGCCAGGGGGCGGGGGCTACACCTTC
TRBV5-1	NA	TRBJ1-1	TRBD1	CASSSDRVNTEAFF	TGCGCCAGCAGCTCCGACAGGGTGAACACTGAAGCTTTCTTT
TRBV2	NA	TRBJ2-7	TRBD1	CASRRGQGLPYEQYF	TGTGCCAGCCGTAGGGGACAGGGACTACCCTACGAGCAGTACTTC
TRBV11-2	NA	TRBJ2-7	NA	CASSLHPGLTYEQYF	TGTGCCAGCAGCTTACATCCGGGGCTTACCTACGAGCAGTACTTC
TRBV10-1	NA	TRBJ2-2	NA	CASSGQSSTGELFF	TGCGCCAGCAGTGGGCAGTCGAGCACCGGGGAGCTGTTTTTT
TRBV28	NA	TRBJ2-3	TRBD2	CASSLSGTTKQYF	TGTGCCAGCAGTCTAAGCGGGACTACAAAGCAGTATTTT
TRBV2	NA	TRBJ1-5	NA	CASTEGSGPTTNQPQHF	TGTGCCAGCACCGAGGGTTCAGGCCCTACGACCAATCAGCCCCAGCATTTT
TRBV24-1	NA	TRBJ2-6	NA	CATAATGTSGANVLTF	TGTGCCACCGCCGCGACGGGGACCTCGGGGGCCAACGTCCTGACTTTC
TRBV19	NA	TRBJ1-1	NA	CASSSGRPNTEAFF	TGTGCCAGTAGTTCTGGCAGACCAAACACTGAAGCTTTCTTT